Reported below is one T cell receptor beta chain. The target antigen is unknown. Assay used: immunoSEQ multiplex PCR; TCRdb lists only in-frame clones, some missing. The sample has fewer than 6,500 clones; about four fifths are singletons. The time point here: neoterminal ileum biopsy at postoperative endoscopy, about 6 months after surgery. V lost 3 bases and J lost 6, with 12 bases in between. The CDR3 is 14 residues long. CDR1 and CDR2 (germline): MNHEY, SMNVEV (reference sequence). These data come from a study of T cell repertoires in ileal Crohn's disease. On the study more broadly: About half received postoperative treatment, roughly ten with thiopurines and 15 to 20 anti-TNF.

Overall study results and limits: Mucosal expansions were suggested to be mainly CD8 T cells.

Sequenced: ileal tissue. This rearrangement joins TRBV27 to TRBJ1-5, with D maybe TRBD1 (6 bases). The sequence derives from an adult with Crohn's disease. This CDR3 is CASSFGGGSQPQHF. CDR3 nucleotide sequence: TGTGCCAGCAGTTTTGGAGGGGGTAGTCAGCCCCAGCATTTT.